The rows below give T cell receptor beta chains drawn from one sample of a study of T cells after yellow fever vaccination. Each CDR3 protein gets one entry after TCRdb re-called the 5' RACE reads with MiXCR. The top ten clones hold about 3% of a sample with some 300,000 distinct CDR3 sequences, roughly 8.7% of them seen once. Sequencing used CD4+ T cells sorted from PBMCs, obtained 5 days after the yellow fever booster vaccination. Receptors originate from a young man who received the YFV17D yellow fever vaccine. CDR3s include the opening cysteine and the closing phenylalanine or tryptophan. The D gene is left open where the match is weak. Not every row has a clone size; where given, it reads once, few, many or a size class.

D gene	clone size	V gene	J gene	CDR3 DNA	CDR3 protein
TRBD1	many	TRBV2	TRBJ1-1	TGTGCCAGCAGCGCACAGGGGGCGAACACTGAAGCTTTCTTT	CASSAQGANTEAFF
TRBD1	.	TRBV5-1	TRBJ1-6	TGCGCCAGCAGCCCCGACAGGGAGAGATCACCCCTCCACTTT	CASSPDRERSPLHF
.	few	TRBV4-3	TRBJ1-5	TGCGCCAGCAGCCAAGAGGCCAGCCCGAATCAGCCCCAGCATTTT	CASSQEASPNQPQHF
TRBD1	many	TRBV29-1	TRBJ2-5	TGCAGCGTTGAAGATCAGGACAGGGGCCCCTGGACCCAGTACTTC	CSVEDQDRGPWTQYF
.	few	TRBV25-1	TRBJ2-1	TGTGCCAGCAGTGACTTATCTCGTGAGGCAGGCAATGAGCAGTTCTTC	CASSDLSREAGNEQFF
TRBD1	.	TRBV12-3/TRBV12-4	TRBJ2-3	TGTGCCAGCAGTTGGTCAGGGGGAGATACGCAGTATTTT	CASSWSGGDTQYF
.	few	TRBV20-1	TRBJ2-2	TGCAGTGCTAGAGATCAAACCGGGGAGCTGTTTTTT	CSARDQTGELFF
TRBD2	.	TRBV10-2	TRBJ2-1	TGCGCCACCGACACTAGCGGGGGGTCCAATGAGCAGTTCTTC	CATDTSGGSNEQFF
.	.	TRBV11-2	TRBJ1-5	TGTGCCAGCAGCTTAGCGGAGGGTAGCAATCAGCCCCAGCATTTT	CASSLAEGSNQPQHF
.	.	TRBV7-2	TRBJ2-3	TGTGCCAGCAGCTTAGAAGTGGGGACCCGAGATACGCAGTATTTT	CASSLEVGTRDTQYF
.	few	TRBV7-2	TRBJ2-3	TGTGCCAGCAGCTTCCCCGGGCCGACGCAGTATTTT	CASSFPGPTQYF
TRBD1	.	TRBV7-8	TRBJ2-6	TGTGCCAGCAGCTCGTTGGACAGGGTGGCCGGGGCCAACGTCCTGACTTTC	CASSSLDRVAGANVLTF
.	.	TRBV5-4	TRBJ2-6	TGTGCCAGCTCTCATGCCGGGGGCTCTGGGGCCAACGTCCTGACTTTC	CASSHAGGSGANVLTF
.	few	TRBV6-5	TRBJ1-6	TGTGCCAGCAGCCGCAAGATTCCTAGGGGAATATTGAGATATAATTCACCCCTCCACTTT	CASSRKIPRGILRYNSPLHF